This TCR beta chain is from a study of T cell responses to AZD1222 COVID-19 vaccine. Whole-study results and caveats: Reports say nearly half of spike-specific TCRs go after unmutated variant regions. It was only after the peak T cell response that any repertoires were sampled.

Comments on this clone: Its specificity is not known.

TCRdb's table, derived via immunoSEQ multiplex PCR, lists solely in-frame clones and lacks some. The table records under 200,000 clones, just over 90% of them present only once. The germline V and J ends were trimmed by 3 bases and 10 bases, with 12 bases remaining between them. The CDR3 is 12 residues long. In germline, CDR1 is MDHEN, CDR2 SYDVKM. The rearrangement joins TRBV28 to TRBJ2-5; D unresolved. The source material was peripheral blood, sampled on day 0 of AZD1222 vaccination. The source is an adult in good health. The CDR3 loop is CASSFSLRVQYF. The CDR3 DNA reads TGTGCCAGCAGTTTTAGTCTTCGGGTCCAGTACTTC.